The 10 T cell receptor beta chains reported below all come from one sample, sequenced in a study of Ad26.COV2.S vaccination and SARS-CoV-2 variants. Here immunoSEQ multiplex PCR was the method, and the copy in TCRdb shows in-frame clones only, minus some. The table includes about 430,000 clones, approximately 92% detected once. The treatment here: about 20 received Ad26.COV2.S at low or high dose, single or two shots; about 5 received placebo; per-sample allocation not given. Collection of samples fell on day 63 after the first vaccine or placebo injection. Sequenced here: peripheral blood, sampled in a trial of Ad26.COV2.S vaccine versus placebo. These receptors were collected from a person aged 18-60 years who received the Ad26.COV2.S COVID-19 vaccine or a placebo.

The sample holds one count of this clone. The chain couples TRBV29-1 to TRBJ1-2; TRBD1 matches 7 bases. With V trimmed by 3 bases and J by 13 bases, 11 bases remained unmatched. CDR3 length equals 12 residues. Germline V gene lookup returns CDR1 SQVTM and CDR2 ANQGSEA. The CDR3 nucleotides read TGCAGCGTTGAGCCGGCAGGGGGTGGGATCACCTTC. Residues: CSVEPAGGGITF.

V is TRBV7-2 and J is TRBJ2-5, with D hard to call. Germline CDR1 SGHTA, CDR2 FQGNSA. The ends were cut back, 1 base at V and 0 bases at J, with 6 bases in the middle. This CDR3 is 14 amino acids long. CDR3 nucleotide sequence: TGTGCCAGCAGCTTAGGGCAATACCAAGAGACCCAGTACTTC. Amino acid sequence: CASSLGQYQETQYF.

V is TRBV4-3 and J is TRBJ2-2; 9 bases agree with TRBD1. V dropped 0 bases and J dropped 3; count of bases not matched to a gene: 11. Per germline, CDR1 LGHNA and CDR2 YSLEER. CDR3 length: 19 residues. The DNA for the CDR3 is TGCGCCAGCAGCCAAGATTGGGGTGGGGACAGGGAGGACACCGGGGAGCTGTTTTTT. Amino acids: CASSQDWGGDREDTGELFF.

This rearrangement joins TRBV25-1 to TRBJ1-2, with TRBD1 identical over 7 bases. The J segment lost 6 bases and the V segment lost 10 bases, leaving 8 bases of the junction unmatched. The CDR3 is 12 residues long. CDR1 is MGHDK and CDR2 is SYGVNS in the germline V gene. The CDR3 sequence is CATNTGVDGYTF. CDR3 DNA sequence: TGTGCCACCAATACAGGGGTGGATGGCTACACCTTC.

The chain joins TRBV28 to TRBJ1-2; D is unclear. Trimming cost V 3 bases and J 2 bases, with 10 bases left between them. The CDR3 is made up of 14 amino acids. Germline V gene sequence: CDR1 MDHEN, CDR2 SYDVKM. CDR3 amino acids: CASSFSGNNYGYTF. The CDR3 region has the DNA TGTGCCAGCAGTTTCTCCGGGAACAACTATGGCTACACCTTC.

The CDR3 bases are TGTGCCAGCAGCTTTTCCAGCGGATACAATGAGCAGTTCTTC. Protein sequence: CASSFSSGYNEQFF. The rearrangement links TRBV5-4 to TRBJ2-1; tentative D call: TRBD2 (5 bases). V dropped 2 bases and J dropped 4 bases, with 10 bases sitting between them. CDR1 and CDR2 from the germline V gene are SGHNT and YYREEE (reference sequence). The CDR3 runs to 14 residues.

The chain couples TRBV6-2 or TRBV6-3 to TRBJ2-1; 13 positions agree with TRBD2. CDR1 MNHEY and CDR2 SVGEGT come from the germline V gene. Trimming cost V 5 bases and J 10 bases; bases outside gene matches: 5. The length of the CDR3 is 14 residues. DNA for the CDR3: TGTGCCAGCAGTCGGACTAGCGGGAGAGGGGAGCAGTTCTTC. Protein product: CASSRTSGRGEQFF.

With respect to this clone: One junction end disagrees with the germline gene, perhaps due to a read error. This rearrangement joins TRBV7-9 to TRBJ1-1; D unresolved. The germline gives CDR1 SEHNR, CDR2 FQNEAQ (reference sequence). The CDR3 is 13 amino acids. CDR3 protein: CASSPPRNPEAFF. For the CDR3, the DNA is TGTGCCAGCAGTCCGCCAAGGAACCCTGAAGCTTTCTTT.

The chain couples TRBV11-2 to TRBJ2-2; no clear D. This CDR3 is 11 amino acids long. Trimming stripped 5 bases from V and 8 bases from J, with 6 bases between. Germline lookup yields CDR1 SGHAT and CDR2 FQNNGV. The DNA of the CDR3 is TGTGCCAGCAGCCTGGTAGGGGAGCTGTTTTTT. Amino acid sequence: CASSLVGELFF.

The chain has TRBV2 and TRBJ1-4; D might be TRBD1 (5 bases). CDR3 length: 14 amino acids. Germline-derived CDR1 and CDR2 are SNHLY and FYNNEI. V was cut by 7 bases and J by 13 bases, with 22 bases left in between. The CDR3 reads CASTPIFTGGGLFF. Written as DNA, the CDR3 is TGTGCCAGCACCCCGATTTTTACTGGGGGAGGACTGTTTTTT. Complete variable domain (other parts from reference TRBV2 and TRBJ1-4): EPEVTQTPSHQVTQMGQEVILRCVPISNHLYFYWYRQILGQKVEFLVSFYNNEISEKSEIFDDQFSVERPDGSNFTLKIRSTKLEDSAMYFCASTPIFTGGGLFFGSGTQLSVL.